The 25 T cell receptor beta chains listed next were all sequenced from one sample in a study of radiation and T cells in renal cell carcinoma. Repertoires were generated with immunoSEQ multiplex PCR, while TCRdb's copy carries only in-frame clones and drops some. The sample has approximately 49,000 clones, 80% seen once. As to time point: blood 2 weeks post-SBRT. Treatment meaning: 15 Gy SBRT to primary tumor, nephrectomy 4 weeks later. This sample comprised blood, obtained from a patient whose treatment included radiotherapy and nephrectomy. Receptors were obtained from a woman aged 70-85 years with renal cell carcinoma.

The CDR3 DNA follows: TGTGCCAGCTCACGGGAGACGAACACTGAAGCTTTCTTT. As protein: CASSRETNTEAFF. The chain is built from TRBV18 and TRBJ1-1; D remains unclear. Trimming stripped 4 bases from V and 1 base from J, with 7 bases between. Germline CDR1 is KGHSH and CDR2 is LQKENI. The length of the CDR3 is 13 residues.

V is TRBV2 and J is TRBJ1-5; no clear D. Trimming left V 2 bases short and J 0 bases short, with 8 bases between. This CDR3 contains 15 residues. The germline V gene encodes CDR1 SNHLY and CDR2 FYNNEI. CDR3 sequence reads: CASSELGSSNQPQHF. CDR3 nucleotides: TGTGCCAGCAGTGAATTAGGTTCTAGCAATCAGCCCCAGCATTTT.

The rearrangement uses TRBV29-1 and TRBJ1-2, with 8 bases that match TRBD1. V lost 7 bases, J lost 7 bases, and 11 bases stayed unmatched. Germline V CDR1 and CDR2: SQVTM, ANQGSEA. CDR3 length: 13 amino acids. CDR3 in DNA: TGCAGCGCCGACGGACAGGGAGTGTTTGGCTACACCTTC. Its protein product is CSADGQGVFGYTF.

This chain links TRBV6-6 with TRBJ2-5; 12 bases line up with TRBD1. The junction had 15 bases not matched to a gene; V was cut back by 8 bases and J by 11 bases. The CDR3 is 15 amino acids. Germline assignment: CDR1 MNHNY and CDR2 SVGAGI (reference sequence). CDR3: CASPHRGQGADEQYF. CDR3 nucleotide sequence: TGTGCCAGCCCTCACCGGGGACAGGGGGCTGATGAGCAGTACTTC.

At least ten counts were recorded for this clone. The chain links TRBV7-6 to TRBJ1-2, with 8 positions matching TRBD1. The CDR3 is made up of 13 amino acids. Germline CDR1 is SGHVS and CDR2 is FNYEAQ. Unmatched junction bases numbered 1, after V lost 1 base and J lost 6 bases. The CDR3 protein is CASSLGQGHGYTF. DNA for the CDR3: TGTGCCAGCAGCTTAGGACAGGGGCATGGCTACACCTTC. The full variable domain, its missing parts supplied by reference TRBV7-6 and TRBJ1-2, is GAGVSQSPRYKVTKRGQDVALRCDPISGHVSLYWYRQALGQGPEFLTYFNYEAQQDKSGLPNDRFSAERPEGSISTLTIQRTEQRDSAMYRCASSLGQGHGYTFGSGTRLTVV.

The chain recombines TRBV5-1 with TRBJ2-5, with 7 bases identical to TRBD2. Per the germline V gene, CDR1 is SGHRS and CDR2 is YFSETQ. This CDR3 is built from 16 residues. The ends lost 0 bases at V and 4 bases at J; junction bases unmatched: 9. The CDR3 DNA reads as TGCGCCAGCAGCTTGGGAGCCGCGGGAGTCGGAGAGACCCAGTACTTC. Residues: CASSLGAAGVGETQYF.

This clone was observed once. As DNA, the CDR3 is TGTGCCACCAGCAGAGATCGAGGGTATGAAAAACTGTTTTTT. Translating gives CATSRDRGYEKLFF. This chain connects TRBV15 to TRBJ1-4; D call uncertain. V was shortened by 0 bases and J by 6 bases, with 8 bases between the two germline ends. This CDR3 has 14 amino acids. From germline, CDR1 is LNHNV and CDR2 YYDKDF (reference sequence). The full variable domain, completed using reference TRBV15 and TRBJ1-4, is DAMVIQNPRYQVTQFGKPVTLSCSQTLNHNVMYWYQQKSSQAPKLLFHYYDKDFNNEADTPDNFQSRRPNTSFCFLDIRSPGLGDTAMYLCATSRDRGYEKLFFGSGTQLSVL.

The chain carries TRBV9 and TRBJ1-4; 7 bases map to TRBD1. The CDR3 covers 15 residues. Trimming at V came to 4 bases and at J to 7 bases, leaving 10 bases not matched to a gene. The germline gives CDR1 SGDLS, CDR2 YYNGEE. The CDR3 loop reads CASSTTGDQFEKLFF. For the CDR3, the DNA is TGTGCCAGCAGCACCACAGGGGACCAATTTGAAAAACTGTTTTTT.

The chain's CDR3 is CASSSGQTATNEKLFF. CDR3 nucleotide sequence: TGCGCCAGCAGTTCCGGACAGACTGCAACTAATGAAAAACTGTTTTTT. This chain joins TRBV5-1 and TRBJ1-4; D is possibly TRBD1 (6 bases). Germline CDR1 and CDR2: SGHRS and YFSETQ. The V and J ends lost 5 bases and 0 bases respectively, with 14 bases between them. The CDR3 extends over 16 amino acids. Full variable domain (outside the CDR3, taken from reference TRBV5-1 and TRBJ1-4): KAGVTQTPRYLIKTRGQQVTLSCSPISGHRSVSWYQQTPGQGLQFLFEYFSETQRNKGNFPGRFSGRQFSNSRSEMNVSTLELGDSALYLCASSSGQTATNEKLFFGSGTQLSVL.

CDR3 DNA sequence: TGTGCCAGCAGCGCCCGGACAGGGGGACATGGCTACACCTTC. Protein: CASSARTGGHGYTF. The J gene is TRBJ1-2, the V gene TRBV9, with 10 bases lining up with TRBD1. This CDR3 spans 14 amino acids. Per germline, CDR1 SGDLS and CDR2 YYNGEE. Germline trimming cut 3 bases from V and 6 bases from J; bases unmatched to any gene: 5. The full variable domain, in which reference TRBV9 and TRBJ1-2 provide the parts outside the CDR3, is DSGVTQTPKHLITATGQRVTLRCSPRSGDLSVYWYQQSLDQGLQFLIQYYNGEERAKGNILERFSAQQFPDLHSELNLSSLELGDSALYFCASSARTGGHGYTFGSGTRLTVV.

The chain links TRBV7-9 to TRBJ2-1, with 12 bases matching TRBD2. The CDR3 is 19 residues long. J was trimmed by 5 bases and V by 5 bases; bases with no gene match: 16. Germline values: CDR1 SEHNR, CDR2 FQNEAQ (reference sequence). Here the CDR3 DNA reads TGTGCCAGCAGCCCCCGTCTAGCGGGAGGGCCGAGGGAGAACAATGAGCAGTTCTTC. Protein product: CASSPRLAGGPRENNEQFF.

This chain connects TRBV19 to TRBJ1-1; possible D gene TRBD1, 6 bases. Germline values: CDR1 LNHDA, CDR2 SQIVND (reference sequence). The CDR3 contains 15 residues. V lost 2 bases to trimming and J lost 0 bases, with 10 bases between them. CDR3 sequence reads: CASSISGAVNTEAFF. In DNA, the CDR3 is TGTGCCAGTAGTATATCGGGGGCCGTGAACACTGAAGCTTTCTTT. The full variable domain, in which reference TRBV19 and TRBJ1-1 provide the parts outside the CDR3, is DGGITQSPKYLFRKEGQNVTLSCEQNLNHDAMYWYRQDPGQGLRLIYYSQIVNDFQKGDIAEGYSVSREKKESFPLTVTSAQKNPTAFYLCASSISGAVNTEAFFGQGTRLTVV.

This chain uses TRBV5-1 with TRBJ2-7; no reliable D call. CDR3 length: 12 amino acids. Germline CDR1 is SGHRS and CDR2 is YFSETQ. The V gene lost 4 bases and the J gene lost 2 bases, with 7 bases spanning the gap. In DNA, the CDR3 is TGCGCCAGCAGCCCCGAAACCTACGAGCAGTACTTC. It is translated as CASSPETYEQYF.

The J gene is TRBJ1-4, the V gene TRBV6-5, with D possibly being TRBD1 (5 bases). This CDR3 is built from 15 residues. The germline V gene has CDR1 MNHEY and CDR2 SVGAGI. V lost 6 bases to trimming and J lost 7 bases, with 18 bases between them. The CDR3, as DNA: TGTGCCAGCAGCGCCTCCGGGACGGGGGGTGAAAAACTGTTTTTT. The encoded protein is CASSASGTGGEKLFF.

The chain employs TRBV5-6 and TRBJ1-3, with D unclear. Germline V gene lookup returns CDR1 SGHDT and CDR2 YYEEEE. The CDR3 contains 16 residues. With 1 base removed from V and 0 bases from J, the gap between germline ends came to 11 bases. This chain's CDR3 is CASSLRPSNSGNTIYF. The CDR3 DNA reads as TGTGCCAGCAGCTTGCGACCATCTAACTCTGGAAACACCATATATTTT.

V usage is TRBV30 and J usage is TRBJ1-1; D is ambiguous. Trimming took 0 bases from V and 7 from J, leaving 15 bases between them. This CDR3 comprises 14 residues. CDR1 is GTSNPN and CDR2 is SVGIG in the germline V gene (reference sequence). The CDR3 loop is CAWSVLVPRGEAFF. Here the CDR3 DNA reads TGTGCCTGGAGTGTCCTGGTTCCTCGAGGTGAAGCTTTCTTT. The full variable domain, its missing parts supplied by reference TRBV30 and TRBJ1-1, is SQTIHQWPATLVQPVGSPLSLECTVEGTSNPNLYWYRQAAGRGLQLLFYSVGIGQISSEVPQNLSASRPQDRQFILSSKKLLLSDSGFYLCAWSVLVPRGEAFFGQGTRLTVV.

The chain uses TRBV7-2 and TRBJ2-3; the D is unclear. CDR1 SGHTA and CDR2 FQGNSA come from the germline V gene. The CDR3 runs 15 residues. V lost 5 bases, J lost 1 base, and 13 bases lay in between. This CDR3 reads CASSPDSLGTDTQYF. As DNA, the CDR3 is TGTGCCAGCAGCCCTGATTCATTGGGCACAGATACGCAGTATTTT.

The chain employs TRBV6-5 and TRBJ1-1; no reliable D call. Trimming pared 6 bases from V and 5 bases from J, leaving 16 bases between. CDR1 is MNHEY, CDR2 SVGAGI, per germline. The CDR3 is 14 amino acids. CDR3 loop: CASSNGRIGTEAFF. Written as DNA, the CDR3 is TGTGCCAGCAGCAACGGGCGAATCGGGACTGAAGCTTTCTTT.

V and J are TRBV11-1 and TRBJ2-1, with 8 nucleotides matching TRBD1. Germline trimming cut 2 bases from V and 9 bases from J; bases unmatched to any gene: 9. The CDR3 loop spans 15 amino acids. Germline V gene data show CDR1 as SGHAT and CDR2 as FQDESV (reference sequence). The CDR3 nucleotides are TGTGCCAGCAGCTTAAGCAGGGGGCAGGGGATTGAGCAGTTCTTC. Protein product: CASSLSRGQGIEQFF.

V usage is TRBV30 and J usage is TRBJ1-2; possible D gene TRBD1, 5 bases. This CDR3 comprises 11 residues. V lost 5 bases and J 8 bases, leaving 12 bases between the germline ends. The germline CDR1 and CDR2 sequences are GTSNPN and SVGIG (reference sequence). DNA of the CDR3: TGTGCCTGGTGGGGCCAGTTCGGCTACACCTTC. Translating gives CAWWGQFGYTF.

V gene TRBV29-1 combines with J gene TRBJ2-3; D perhaps matches TRBD1 (7 bases). Germline CDR1 is SQVTM and CDR2 is ANQGSEA. V lost 6 bases to trimming and J lost 2 bases, with 21 bases between them. This CDR3 is built from 16 residues. The CDR3 spells CSVRGVGTDITDTQYF. In DNA form, the CDR3 reads TGCAGCGTGCGGGGTGTCGGGACAGACATCACAGATACGCAGTATTTT.

This sequence joins TRBV10-2 and TRBJ2-5; 8 bases fit TRBD1. Germline values: CDR1 WSHSY, CDR2 SAAADI. CDR3 length equals 15 residues. The V segment lost 3 bases and the J segment 2 bases; nucleotides outside the gene matches: 5. CDR3 residues: CASSDPGGGQETQYF. CDR3 DNA sequence: TGCGCCAGCAGTGACCCAGGGGGCGGACAAGAGACCCAGTACTTC.

CDR3 DNA sequence: TGTGCCAGCAGCTACCGGCCGACAGGTGACGAACATGAAAAACTGTTTTTT. Amino acids: CASSYRPTGDEHEKLFF. V gene TRBV7-3 combines with J gene TRBJ1-4, with D possibly being TRBD1 (6 bases). This CDR3 spans 17 amino acids. V gave up 4 bases and J gave up 6 bases, with 21 bases separating them. Per the germline V gene, CDR1 is SGHTA and CDR2 is FQGTGA.

This clone was seen only once. The chain couples TRBV6-4 to TRBJ2-7; D is uncertain. The CDR3 is 12 residues long. V was cut by 6 bases and J by 6 bases, with 12 bases left in between. From germline, CDR1 is MRHNA and CDR2 SNTAGT. CDR3 protein: CASSAPPFEQYF. CDR3 sequence (DNA): TGTGCCAGCAGCGCCCCACCTTTCGAGCAGTACTTC.

V usage is TRBV4-3 and J usage is TRBJ1-1, with a tentative D call TRBD1 (6 bases). V lost 0 bases and J 3 bases, leaving 11 bases between the germline ends. From germline, CDR1 is LGHNA and CDR2 YSLEER. This CDR3 contains 15 residues. For the CDR3, the DNA is TGCGCCAGCAGCCAAGATGGACAGTTGGACACTGAAGCTTTCTTT. Translating gives CASSQDGQLDTEAFF.